This is a list of T cell receptor beta chains from one sample in a study of CD8+CD57+ T cells in acquired aplastic anemia. From the reads, TCRdb called clonotypes with MiXCR, one entry per CDR3 protein. The table shows approximately 270,000 distinct CDR3 sequences, with roughly half occurring only once. The source material was sorted CD4+, CD8+, or CD8+CD57+ T cells (not recorded which) from PBMCs. The receptors originated from a human donor with severe aplastic anemia or a healthy control (not recorded which). Each CDR3 is given with its conserved first and last residue. D genes are given only for firm matches. Size values are once, few and many counts, or a class for expanded clones, and some rows have none.

v_call	j_call	d_call	clone_size	cdr3_nt	cdr3_aa
TRBV9	TRBJ2-3	NA	NA	TGTGCCAGCAGCGTAGACCGTCGTGGTGGCACAGATACGCAGTATTTT	CASSVDRRGGTDTQYF
TRBV15	TRBJ2-5	TRBD2	NA	TGTGCCACCAGCAGAGAGAGGCTAGCGGGAGGAGAGACCCAGTACTTC	CATSRERLAGGETQYF
TRBV12-5	TRBJ1-2	NA	many	TGTGCTAGTGGTTTGTTGGGGAAGTCGCGTGCCGTTAACTATGGCTACACCTTC	CASGLLGKSRAVNYGYTF
TRBV2	TRBJ1-6	TRBD1	many	TGTGCCAGCAGCGACTCCGGGACAGGGTTCCGCTCCTATAATTCACCCCTCCACTTT	CASSDSGTGFRSYNSPLHF
TRBV7-2	TRBJ1-6	TRBD1	NA	TGTGCCAGCAGCTTAAAGCGACAGGGGGCGACCAATTCACCCCTCCACTTT	CASSLKRQGATNSPLHF
TRBV7-8	TRBJ2-3	NA	NA	TGTGCCGGCAGCTTAGTCCCGGCACAGGGAGGTGGAGATACGCAGTATTTT	CAGSLVPAQGGGDTQYF
TRBV20-1	TRBJ2-7	NA	NA	TGCAGTGCTAGTTCCGGGACCGAGGCGGGGGAGCAGTACTTC	CSASSGTEAGEQYF
TRBV7-9	TRBJ2-7	TRBD1	NA	TGTGCCAGCAGCTTAGCGCTTGCAGGGGGCTACGAGCAGTACTTC	CASSLALAGGYEQYF
TRBV19	TRBJ1-1	TRBD1	NA	TGTGCCAGTAAAGGACAGGGGACTTGGGGCACTGAAGCTTTCTTT	CASKGQGTWGTEAFF
TRBV5-1	TRBJ1-3	NA	NA	TGCGCCAGCAGCCCCACAGCGGGGTTAGGGGACACCATATATTTT	CASSPTAGLGDTIYF
TRBV7-6	TRBJ2-7	TRBD2	NA	TGTGCCAGCAGCTTAGGGGCGGGGGGGACCTACGAGCAGTACTTC	CASSLGAGGTYEQYF
TRBV3-1	TRBJ1-2	TRBD1	many	TGTGCCAGCAGTTCCTTCCTAACCCGAGGGGGCCTGAGGGGCTACACCTTC	CASSSFLTRGGLRGYTF
TRBV9	TRBJ1-1	NA	many	TGTGCCAGCAGCGTGGAGGGGATGAACACTGAAGCTTTCTTT	CASSVEGMNTEAFF
TRBV2	TRBJ2-1	NA	NA	TGTGCCGTGGCCGTACGCAATGAGCAGTTCTTC	CAVAVRNEQFF
TRBV7-8	TRBJ2-2	NA	many	TGTGCCAGCGCCGCCCGCAGGGTGTTTAAATCCGGGGAGCTGTTTTTT	CASAARRVFKSGELFF
TRBV20-1	TRBJ1-1	TRBD1	NA	TGCAGTGCGTGGGACAGGGAGAACACTGAAGCTTTCTTT	CSAWDRENTEAFF
TRBV5-1	TRBJ2-7	TRBD1	many	TGCGCCAGCAGCTCCGGACAGGGTGTCGGCTACGAGCAGTACTTC	CASSSGQGVGYEQYF
TRBV5-1	TRBJ2-2	TRBD1	NA	TGCGCCAGCAGCTTGGGTGGGACAGGGTATGCCGGGGAGCTGTTTTTT	CASSLGGTGYAGELFF
TRBV20-1	TRBJ2-7	NA	NA	TGCAGTGCTAGAGATCCGGGGGACGAGCAGTACTTC	CSARDPGDEQYF
TRBV9	TRBJ1-1	NA	few	TGTGCCAGCAGCGTTGGCCCAGGGGACACTGAAGCTTTCTTT	CASSVGPGDTEAFF